The 23 T cell receptor beta chains given below trace back to one sample, sequenced in a study of control samples from healthy donors and cancer patients. The assay was immunoSEQ multiplex PCR, and TCRdb's table has in-frame clones only and misses some. The sample includes about 89,000 clones, roughly 86% of them seen just once. The specimen was blood. The receptors derive from a man younger than 45 in good health.

V and J are TRBV7-3 and TRBJ2-7; D is uncertain. The CDR3 is made up of 13 amino acids. Germline V gives CDR1 SGHTA, CDR2 FQGTGA. V lost 0 bases, J lost 6 bases, and 9 bases lay in between. The CDR3 region is CASSLTSPGEQYF. In DNA, the CDR3 is TGTGCCAGCAGCTTAACGTCTCCAGGCGAGCAGTACTTC.

The V gene is TRBV6-4, the J gene TRBJ1-6; D unclear. There are 15 residues in the CDR3. CDR1 is MRHNA, CDR2 SNTAGT, per germline. V was shortened by 0 bases and J by 6 bases, with 9 bases between the two germline ends. For the CDR3, the DNA is TGTGCCAGCAGTGACTCGGGCACTCTTAATTCACCCCTCCACTTT. This codes for CASSDSGTLNSPLHF.

The J gene is TRBJ1-6, the V gene TRBV30; TRBD1 matches at 7 bases. This CDR3 spans 17 amino acids. Germline lookup yields CDR1 GTSNPN and CDR2 SVGIG (reference sequence). V was clipped by 2 bases and J by 0 bases; unmatched bases: 7. The CDR3 is CAWSRPDRSSYNSPLHF. CDR3 sequence (DNA): TGTGCCTGGAGTCGCCCGGACAGGAGCTCCTATAATTCACCCCTCCACTTT.

The V and J genes are TRBV2 and TRBJ1-5, with D possibly being TRBD1 (6 bases). Trimming left V 4 bases short and J 6 bases short, with 13 bases between. Germline values: CDR1 SNHLY, CDR2 FYNNEI. This CDR3 contains 14 residues. In DNA, the CDR3 is TGTGCCAGCAGTGGCCCAGGGGAAGGTCAGCCCCAGCATTTT. Its protein is CASSGPGEGQPQHF.

This clone has a single count. The chain uses TRBV14 and TRBJ2-7, with 12 bases fitting TRBD2. The ends lost 6 bases at V and 1 base at J; junction bases unmatched: 4. The CDR3 consists of 15 residues. Germline V CDR1 and CDR2: SGHDN, FVKESK. CDR3 bases: TGTGCCAGCAGACTTACTAGCGGGGGGTCCTACGAGCAGTACTTC. Translation: CASRLTSGGSYEQYF.

The chain couples TRBV29-1 to TRBJ1-1, with D uncertain. Germline CDR1 is SQVTM and CDR2 is ANQGSEA. The CDR3 length is 15 residues. Between the trimmed V and J ends, which lost 3 bases and 0 bases, there was a span of 14 bases. CDR3 protein: CSVEAPGVLNTEAFF. The CDR3 DNA follows: TGCAGCGTTGAGGCCCCAGGAGTTTTGAACACTGAAGCTTTCTTT.

The chain employs TRBV28 and TRBJ1-1; weak D call: TRBD1 (5 bases). The CDR3 is 13 residues long. Trimming cost V 11 bases and J 3 bases, with 16 bases left between them. Germline V CDR1 and CDR2: MDHEN, SYDVKM. CDR3 nucleotides: TGTGCCCTGGGGGTCTCGGGGGACACTGAAGCTTTCTTT. Its translation: CALGVSGDTEAFF.

This clone was counted once. This chain uses TRBV28 with TRBJ1-2, with D possibly being TRBD1 (5 bases). The CDR3 has 15 residues. CDR1 and CDR2 (germline): MDHEN, SYDVKM. Trimming took 3 bases from V and 8 from J, leaving 19 bases between them. The CDR3 reads CASSLSSVSEGGYTF. The CDR3 nucleotides are TGTGCCAGCAGTTTGTCGTCAGTTTCTGAGGGGGGCTACACCTTC.

V and J are TRBV27 and TRBJ2-1; 7 bases match TRBD1. Germline CDR1 and CDR2: MNHEY and SMNVEV (reference sequence). There are 15 residues in the CDR3. Trimming at V came to 6 bases and at J to 0 bases, leaving 5 bases not matched to a gene. The CDR3 nucleotides are TGTGCCAGCAGGGTAGCAGGGGGCTCCTACAATGAGCAGTTCTTC. Amino acids: CASRVAGGSYNEQFF.

The V gene is TRBV9, the J gene TRBJ2-5; TRBD2 matches 14 bases. The CDR3 runs 18 residues. With V trimmed by 7 bases and J by 1 base, 12 bases remained unmatched. The germline V gene encodes CDR1 SGDLS and CDR2 YYNGEE. CDR3 loop: CASQRGKGLAGAQETQYF. The CDR3 DNA is TGTGCCAGCCAAAGGGGGAAGGGACTAGCGGGGGCCCAAGAGACCCAGTACTTC.

The DNA for the CDR3 is TGTGCCAGCAGCTTGGATAGGGTCGGCTACACCTTC. Protein sequence: CASSLDRVGYTF. The V gene is TRBV5-6, the J gene TRBJ1-2, with D hard to call. Germline CDR1 SGHDT, CDR2 YYEEEE. The CDR3 has 12 amino acids. V was trimmed by 0 bases and J by 8 bases, leaving 8 bases between them.

The chain has TRBV10-3 and TRBJ2-7; 10 bases align to TRBD1. Germline V gives CDR1 ENHRY, CDR2 SYGVKD. V shed 4 bases, J shed 4 bases, and the junction held 4 bases outside the gene matches. CDR3 size: 14 residues. This chain's CDR3 is CAISGGDRGYEQYF. DNA for the CDR3: TGTGCCATCAGTGGGGGGGACAGGGGTTACGAGCAGTACTTC.

In its sample, this clone was seen once. The chain links TRBV5-1 to TRBJ1-4, with TRBD1 matching over 8 bases. V dropped 0 bases and J dropped 8; count of bases not matched to a gene: 6. CDR1 and CDR2 from the germline V gene are SGHRS and YFSETQ. The CDR3 loop spans 15 amino acids. CDR3 loop: CASSLEGTGREKLFF. In nucleotides, the CDR3 is TGCGCCAGCAGCTTGGAAGGGACAGGAAGGGAAAAACTGTTTTTT.

The table lists this clone with a count of one. The chain uses TRBV4-1 and TRBJ2-5; the D call may be TRBD1 or TRBD2 (5 bases each). CDR1 and CDR2 from the germline V gene are MGHRA and YSYEKL. This CDR3 has 15 residues. Trimming removed 0 bases at V and 3 bases at J, with 11 bases between. CDR3 sequence: CASSQDRGTEETQYF. The CDR3 coding sequence is TGCGCCAGCAGCCAAGATCGAGGGACCGAAGAGACCCAGTACTTC.

The V gene is TRBV15, the J gene TRBJ1-1; 9 positions agree with TRBD1. There are 14 residues in the CDR3. The germline gives CDR1 LNHNV, CDR2 YYDKDF (reference sequence). V trimming: 5 bases; J trimming: 5 bases; junction bases outside the gene matches: 6. CDR3 loop: CATSSQGAKTEAFF. CDR3 DNA sequence: TGTGCCACCAGCTCACAGGGGGCGAAAACTGAAGCTTTCTTT.

Here the CDR3 reads CAISLDSNQPQHF. CDR3 nucleotides: TGTGCCATCAGTCTGGATAGCAATCAGCCCCAGCATTTT. The rearrangement uses TRBV10-3 and TRBJ1-5; D not resolved. This CDR3 spans 13 amino acids. Germline V gives CDR1 ENHRY, CDR2 SYGVKD. V was pared by 5 bases and J by 0 bases, with 5 bases between.

The CDR3, as DNA: TGTGCCAGTAGTATTGACAGGGACACTGAAGCTTTCTTT. Amino acid sequence: CASSIDRDTEAFF. V and J are TRBV19 and TRBJ1-1; 7 positions match TRBD1. V lost 3 bases to trimming and J lost 3 bases; unmatched junction nucleotides: 1. The CDR3 runs 13 residues. The germline gives CDR1 LNHDA, CDR2 SQIVND (reference sequence).

V gene TRBV5-5 combines with J gene TRBJ2-1; unclear D gene. The CDR3 contains 15 residues. Deletions cut 0 bases from V and 10 bases from J, with 17 bases between. Germline V CDR1 and CDR2: SGHKS, YYEKEE (reference sequence). Here the CDR3 reads CASSLEDGTLREQFF. In DNA form, the CDR3 reads TGTGCCAGCAGCTTGGAGGACGGAACCTTGAGAGAGCAGTTCTTC.

The chain couples TRBV6-6 to TRBJ2-7; TRBD1 matches at 10 bases. From germline, CDR1 is MNHNY and CDR2 SVGAGI (reference sequence). V was clipped by 10 bases and J by 1 base; unmatched bases: 7. CDR3 length equals 14 residues. This chain's CDR3 is CATKGTGDSYEQYF. For the CDR3, the DNA is TGTGCCACCAAAGGGACAGGGGATTCCTACGAGCAGTACTTC.

The rearrangement uses TRBV28 and TRBJ2-2; TRBD1 agrees at 9 bases. V trimming: 5 bases; J trimming: 5 bases; junction bases outside the gene matches: 6. The CDR3 length is 15 residues. Germline assignment: CDR1 MDHEN and CDR2 SYDVKM. CDR3 loop: CASSPPGQGTGELFF. CDR3 in DNA: TGTGCCAGCAGTCCCCCGGGACAGGGTACCGGGGAGCTGTTTTTT.

This chain uses TRBV5-1 with TRBJ1-1; TRBD1 matches 9 bases. Germline CDR1 is SGHRS and CDR2 is YFSETQ. CDR3 size: 15 residues. The V and J ends lost 1 base and 5 bases, in that order; junction bases with no gene match: 6. The CDR3 here is CASSLSQGARTEAFF. The CDR3, as DNA: TGCGCCAGCAGCTTGTCACAGGGGGCGCGGACTGAAGCTTTCTTT.

The chain's CDR3 is CASRTGAIEKLFF. The CDR3 bases are TGTGCCAGCCGGACAGGGGCAATTGAAAAACTGTTTTTT. The rearrangement uses TRBV6-5 and TRBJ1-4; TRBD1 matches 9 bases. Trimming removed 8 bases from V and 7 bases from J; junction bases left unmatched: 5. In germline, CDR1 is MNHEY, CDR2 SVGAGI. The CDR3 spans 13 residues.

In this sample, this clone turned up once. The chain carries TRBV6-5 and TRBJ2-3; D is perhaps TRBD2 (5 bases). Germline V lookup: CDR1 MNHEY, CDR2 SVGAGI. The CDR3 runs to 15 residues. V lost 4 bases, J lost 3 bases, and 14 bases lay in between. The CDR3 DNA is TGTGCCAGCAGTTTCGGGATTCGGTTAACAGATACGCAGTATTTT. Protein: CASSFGIRLTDTQYF.